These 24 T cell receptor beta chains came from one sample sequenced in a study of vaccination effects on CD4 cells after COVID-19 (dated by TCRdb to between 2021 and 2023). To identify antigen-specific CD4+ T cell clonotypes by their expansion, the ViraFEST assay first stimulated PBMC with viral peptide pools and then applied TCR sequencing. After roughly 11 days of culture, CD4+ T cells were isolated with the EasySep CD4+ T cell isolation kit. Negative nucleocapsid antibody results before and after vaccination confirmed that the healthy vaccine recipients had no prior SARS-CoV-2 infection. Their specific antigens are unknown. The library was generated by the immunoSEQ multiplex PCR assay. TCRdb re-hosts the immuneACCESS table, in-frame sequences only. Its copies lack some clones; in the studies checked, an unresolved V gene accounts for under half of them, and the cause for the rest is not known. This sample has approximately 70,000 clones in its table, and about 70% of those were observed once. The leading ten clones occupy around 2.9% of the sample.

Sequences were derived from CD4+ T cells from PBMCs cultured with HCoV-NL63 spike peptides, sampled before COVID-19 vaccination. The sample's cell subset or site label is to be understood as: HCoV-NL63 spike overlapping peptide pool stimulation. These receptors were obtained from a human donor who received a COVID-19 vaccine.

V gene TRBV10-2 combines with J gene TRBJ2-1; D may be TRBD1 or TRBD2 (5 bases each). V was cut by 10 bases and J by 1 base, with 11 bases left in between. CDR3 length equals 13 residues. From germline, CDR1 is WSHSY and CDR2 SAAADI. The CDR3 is CATRDQSYNEQFF. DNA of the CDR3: TGCGCCACCCGGGACCAGTCCTACAATGAGCAGTTCTTC.

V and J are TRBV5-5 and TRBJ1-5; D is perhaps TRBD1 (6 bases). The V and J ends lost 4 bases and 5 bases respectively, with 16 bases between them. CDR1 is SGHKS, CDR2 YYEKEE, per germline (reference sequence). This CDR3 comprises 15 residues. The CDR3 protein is CASSVGRDTYQPQHF. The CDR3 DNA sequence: TGTGCCAGCAGCGTGGGCCGGGACACCTATCAGCCCCAGCATTTT.

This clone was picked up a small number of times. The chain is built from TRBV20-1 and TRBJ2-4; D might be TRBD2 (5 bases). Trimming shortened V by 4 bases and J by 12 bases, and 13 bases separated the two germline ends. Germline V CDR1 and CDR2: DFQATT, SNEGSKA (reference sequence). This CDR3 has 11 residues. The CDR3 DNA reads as TGCAGTGCTAATGGGGTTGCGGGTCAGTACTTC. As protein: CSANGVAGQYF.

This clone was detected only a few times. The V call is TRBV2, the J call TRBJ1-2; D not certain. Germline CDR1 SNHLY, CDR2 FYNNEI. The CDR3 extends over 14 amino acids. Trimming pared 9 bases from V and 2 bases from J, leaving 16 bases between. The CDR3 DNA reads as TGTGCCAGTCATCGTGACGGGGAGAACTATGGCTACACCTTC. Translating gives CASHRDGENYGYTF. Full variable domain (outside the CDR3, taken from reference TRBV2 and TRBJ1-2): EPEVTQTPSHQVTQMGQEVILRCVPISNHLYFYWYRQILGQKVEFLVSFYNNEISEKSEIFDDQFSVERPDGSNFTLKIRSTKLEDSAMYFCASHRDGENYGYTFGSGTRLTVV.

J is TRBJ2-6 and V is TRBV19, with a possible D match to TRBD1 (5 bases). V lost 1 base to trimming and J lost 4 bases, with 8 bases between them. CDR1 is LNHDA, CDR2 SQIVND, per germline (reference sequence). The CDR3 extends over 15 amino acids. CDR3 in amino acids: CASSIVRAGANVLTF. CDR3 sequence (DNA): TGTGCCAGTAGTATAGTCAGGGCCGGGGCCAACGTCCTGACTTTC.

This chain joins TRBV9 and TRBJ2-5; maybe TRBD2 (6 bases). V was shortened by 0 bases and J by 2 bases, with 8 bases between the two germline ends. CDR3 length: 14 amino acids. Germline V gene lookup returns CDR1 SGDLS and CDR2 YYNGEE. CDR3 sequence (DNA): TGTGCCAGCAGCGTAGGACTAGTACAAGAGACCCAGTACTTC. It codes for CASSVGLVQETQYF. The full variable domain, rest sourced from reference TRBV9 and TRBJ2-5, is DSGVTQTPKHLITATGQRVTLRCSPRSGDLSVYWYQQSLDQGLQFLIQYYNGEERAKGNILERFSAQQFPDLHSELNLSSLELGDSALYFCASSVGLVQETQYFGPGTRLLVL.

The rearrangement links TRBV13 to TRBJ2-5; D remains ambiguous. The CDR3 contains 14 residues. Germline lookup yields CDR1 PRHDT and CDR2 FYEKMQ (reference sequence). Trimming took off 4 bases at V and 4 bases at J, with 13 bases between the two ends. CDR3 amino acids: CASSYGHLRETQYF. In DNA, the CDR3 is TGTGCCAGCAGCTACGGCCACTTGCGAGAGACCCAGTACTTC.

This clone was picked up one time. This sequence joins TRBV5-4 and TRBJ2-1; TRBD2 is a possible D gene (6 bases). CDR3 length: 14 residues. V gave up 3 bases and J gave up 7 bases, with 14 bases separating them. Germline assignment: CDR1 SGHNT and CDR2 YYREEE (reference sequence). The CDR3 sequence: CASSWGGVGNEQFF. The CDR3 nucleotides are TGTGCCAGCAGCTGGGGAGGAGTGGGGAATGAGCAGTTCTTC. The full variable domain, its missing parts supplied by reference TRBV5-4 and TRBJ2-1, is ETGVTQSPTHLIKTRGQQVTLRCSSQSGHNTVSWYQQALGQGPQFIFQYYREEENGRGNFPPRFSGLQFPNYSSELNVNALELDDSALYLCASSWGGVGNEQFFGPGTRLTVL.

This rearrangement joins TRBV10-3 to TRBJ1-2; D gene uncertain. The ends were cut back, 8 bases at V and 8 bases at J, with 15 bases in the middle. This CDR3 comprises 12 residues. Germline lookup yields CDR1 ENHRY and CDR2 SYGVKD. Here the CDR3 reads CAIGATPLGYTF. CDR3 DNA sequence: TGTGCCATCGGTGCCACTCCCCTGGGCTACACCTTC.

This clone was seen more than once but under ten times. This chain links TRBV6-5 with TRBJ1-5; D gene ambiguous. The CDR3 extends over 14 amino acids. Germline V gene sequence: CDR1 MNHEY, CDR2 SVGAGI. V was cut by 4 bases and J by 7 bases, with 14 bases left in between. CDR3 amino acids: CASSSYSDGQPQHF. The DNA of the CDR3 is TGTGCCAGCAGTTCCTACTCTGACGGGCAGCCCCAGCATTTT.

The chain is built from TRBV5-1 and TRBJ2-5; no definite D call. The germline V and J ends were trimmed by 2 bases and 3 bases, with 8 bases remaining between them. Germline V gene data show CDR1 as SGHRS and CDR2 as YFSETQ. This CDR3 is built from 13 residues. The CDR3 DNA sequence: TGCGCCAGCAGCTTACAATCGGAAGAGACCCAGTACTTC. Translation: CASSLQSEETQYF.

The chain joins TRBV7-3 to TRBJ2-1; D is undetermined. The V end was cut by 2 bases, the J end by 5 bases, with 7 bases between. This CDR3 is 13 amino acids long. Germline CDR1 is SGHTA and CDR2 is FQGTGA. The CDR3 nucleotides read TGTGCCAGCAGCTTAGCAGACAACAATGAGCAGTTCTTC. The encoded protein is CASSLADNNEQFF.

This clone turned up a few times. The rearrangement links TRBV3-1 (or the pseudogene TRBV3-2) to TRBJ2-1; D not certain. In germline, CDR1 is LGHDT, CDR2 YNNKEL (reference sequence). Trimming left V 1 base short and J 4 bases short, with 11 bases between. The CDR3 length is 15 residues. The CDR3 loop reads CASSQVGSRYNEQFF. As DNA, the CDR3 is TGTGCCAGCAGCCAAGTAGGCTCACGGTACAATGAGCAGTTCTTC.

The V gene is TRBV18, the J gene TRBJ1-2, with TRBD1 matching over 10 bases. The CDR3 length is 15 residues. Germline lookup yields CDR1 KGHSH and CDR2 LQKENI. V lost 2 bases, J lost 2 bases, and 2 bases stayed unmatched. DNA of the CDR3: TGTGCCAGCTCACCAGGGACAGGGGCGAACTATGGCTACACCTTC. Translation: CASSPGTGANYGYTF.

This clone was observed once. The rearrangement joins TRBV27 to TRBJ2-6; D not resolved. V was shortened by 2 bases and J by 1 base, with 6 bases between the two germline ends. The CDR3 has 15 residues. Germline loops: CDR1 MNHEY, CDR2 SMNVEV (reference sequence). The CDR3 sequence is CASSLRQSGANVLTF. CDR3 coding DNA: TGTGCCAGCAGTTTACGGCAATCTGGGGCCAACGTCCTGACTTTC.

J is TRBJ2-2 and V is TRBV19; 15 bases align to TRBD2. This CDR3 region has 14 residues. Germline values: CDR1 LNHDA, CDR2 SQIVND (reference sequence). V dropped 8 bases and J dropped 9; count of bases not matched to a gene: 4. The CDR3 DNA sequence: TGTGCCAGTCGGACTAGCGGGGGGGGACGGGAGCTGTTTTTT. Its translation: CASRTSGGGRELFF.

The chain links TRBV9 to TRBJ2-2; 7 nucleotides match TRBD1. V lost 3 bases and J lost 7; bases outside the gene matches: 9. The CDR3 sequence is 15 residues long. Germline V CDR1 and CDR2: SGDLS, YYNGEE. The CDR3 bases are TGTGCCAGCAGCGCCCAGACAGGGATCGGCGGGGAGCTGTTTTTT. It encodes CASSAQTGIGGELFF.

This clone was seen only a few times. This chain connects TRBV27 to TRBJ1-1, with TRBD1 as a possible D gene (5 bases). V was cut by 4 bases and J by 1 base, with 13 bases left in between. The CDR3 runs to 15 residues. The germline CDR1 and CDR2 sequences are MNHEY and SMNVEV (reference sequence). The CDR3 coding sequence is TGTGCCAGCAGTTCCTTGGGGACGCAGAACACTGAAGCTTTCTTT. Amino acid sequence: CASSSLGTQNTEAFF.

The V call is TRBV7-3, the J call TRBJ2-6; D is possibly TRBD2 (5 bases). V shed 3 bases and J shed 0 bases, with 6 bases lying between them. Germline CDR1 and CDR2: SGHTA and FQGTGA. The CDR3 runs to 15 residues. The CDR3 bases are TGTGCCAGCAGCTTGAGGGACTCTGGGGCCAACGTCCTGACTTTC. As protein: CASSLRDSGANVLTF. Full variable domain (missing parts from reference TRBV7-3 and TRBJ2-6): GAGVSQTPSNKVTEKGKYVELRCDPISGHTALYWYRQSLGQGPEFLIYFQGTGAADDSGLPNDRFFAVRPEGSVSTLKIQRTERGDSAVYLCASSLRDSGANVLTFGAGSRLTVL.

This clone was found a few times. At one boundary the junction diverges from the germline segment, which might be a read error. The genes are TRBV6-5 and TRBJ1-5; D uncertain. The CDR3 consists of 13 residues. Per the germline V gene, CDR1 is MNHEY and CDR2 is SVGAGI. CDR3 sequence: CASNYREDQPQHF. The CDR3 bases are TGTGCCAGCAATTACCGGGAGGACCAGCCCCAGCATTTT.

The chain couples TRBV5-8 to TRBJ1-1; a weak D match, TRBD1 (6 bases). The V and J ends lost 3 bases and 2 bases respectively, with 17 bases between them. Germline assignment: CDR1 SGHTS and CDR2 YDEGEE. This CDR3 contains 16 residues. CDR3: CASSSLRAGTNTEAFF. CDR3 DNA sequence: TGTGCCAGCAGCTCCCTGCGGGCAGGGACAAACACTGAAGCTTTCTTT.

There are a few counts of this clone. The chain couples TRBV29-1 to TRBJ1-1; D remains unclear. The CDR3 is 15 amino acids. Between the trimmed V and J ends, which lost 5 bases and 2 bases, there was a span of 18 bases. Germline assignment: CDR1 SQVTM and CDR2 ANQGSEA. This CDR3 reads CSVNAEGIPNTEAFF. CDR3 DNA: TGCAGCGTTAATGCGGAGGGAATTCCTAACACTGAAGCTTTCTTT. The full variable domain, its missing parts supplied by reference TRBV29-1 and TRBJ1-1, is SAVISQKPSRDICQRGTSLTIQCQVDSQVTMMFWYRQQPGQSLTLIATANQGSEATYESGFVIDKFPISRPNLTFSTLTVSNMSPEDSSIYLCSVNAEGIPNTEAFFGQGTRLTVV.

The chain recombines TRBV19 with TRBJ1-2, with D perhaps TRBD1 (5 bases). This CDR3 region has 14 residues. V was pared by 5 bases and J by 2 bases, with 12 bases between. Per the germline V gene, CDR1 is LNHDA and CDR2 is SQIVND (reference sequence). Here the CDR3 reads CASSPRQKNYGYTF. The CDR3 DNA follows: TGTGCCAGTAGTCCTCGACAGAAAAACTATGGCTACACCTTC. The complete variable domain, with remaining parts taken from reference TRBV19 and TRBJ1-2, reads DGGITQSPKYLFRKEGQNVTLSCEQNLNHDAMYWYRQDPGQGLRLIYYSQIVNDFQKGDIAEGYSVSREKKESFPLTVTSAQKNPTAFYLCASSPRQKNYGYTFGSGTRLTVV.

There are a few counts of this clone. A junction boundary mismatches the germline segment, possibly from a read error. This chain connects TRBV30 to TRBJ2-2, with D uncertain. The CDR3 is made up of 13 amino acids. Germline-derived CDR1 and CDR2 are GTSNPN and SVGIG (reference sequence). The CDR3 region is CAWTVSNTGELFF. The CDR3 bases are TGTGCATGGACCGTCTCAAACACCGGGGAGCTGTTTTTT.